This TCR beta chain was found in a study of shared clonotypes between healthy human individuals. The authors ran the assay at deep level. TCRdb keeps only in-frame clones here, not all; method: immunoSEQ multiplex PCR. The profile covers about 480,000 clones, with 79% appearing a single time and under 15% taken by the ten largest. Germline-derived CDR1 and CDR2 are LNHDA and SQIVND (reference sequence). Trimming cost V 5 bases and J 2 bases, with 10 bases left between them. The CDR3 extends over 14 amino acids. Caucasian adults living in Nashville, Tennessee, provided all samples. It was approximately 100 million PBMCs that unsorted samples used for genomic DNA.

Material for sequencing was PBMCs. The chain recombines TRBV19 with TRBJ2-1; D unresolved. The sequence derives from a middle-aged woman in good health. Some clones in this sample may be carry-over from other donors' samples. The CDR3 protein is CASSSSGPYNEQFF. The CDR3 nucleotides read TGTGCCAGTAGTTCCTCGGGTCCCTACAATGAGCAGTTCTTC.